A selection of T cell receptor beta chains follows, all from one sample in a study of T cell responses to AZD1222 COVID-19 vaccine. The data were produced by immunoSEQ multiplex PCR, yet TCRdb's version contains in-frame clones alone and is incomplete. The sample lists some 150,000 clones, roughly 92% occurring once. Sequencing used peripheral blood, obtained on day 0 of AZD1222 vaccination. These receptors were collected from an adult in good health. The CDR3 runs from the conserved cysteine through the conserved F or W. The D gene is left open where the match is weak. Some rows have no size entry. The others give once, few or many, or a class for an expanded clone.

V gene	D gene	clone size	J gene	CDR3 DNA	CDR3 protein
TRBV2	-	-	TRBJ1-4	TGTGCCAGCCGGCGACACCTTAATGAAAAACTGTTTTTT	CASRRHLNEKLFF
TRBV4-2	-	-	TRBJ2-7	TGTGCCAGCAGCCAAGAACGTTCAGGGACCTACGAGCAGTACTTC	CASSQERSGTYEQYF
TRBV4-2	-	-	TRBJ2-7	TGTGCCAGCAGCCAGGACGCCTCATCCTACGAGCAGTACTTC	CASSQDASSYEQYF
TRBV27	-	-	TRBJ1-4	TGTGCCAGCAGTGCTACGAACAGGGTAACTAATGAAAAACTGTTTTTT	CASSATNRVTNEKLFF
TRBV29-1	-	-	TRBJ1-5	TGCAGCGTCCGGGACGGAAATCAGCCCCAGCATTTT	CSVRDGNQPQHF
TRBV19	-	-	TRBJ2-7	TGTGCCACCTTGCAGGGTCTAGGCTACGAGCAGTACTTC	CATLQGLGYEQYF
TRBV28	-	-	TRBJ1-1	TGTGCCAGCAGTTTATCGACATTTTTGAACACTGAAGCTTTCTTT	CASSLSTFLNTEAFF
TRBV28	-	-	TRBJ2-3	TGTGCCAGCGACAGAACTTACACAGATACGCAGTATTTT	CASDRTYTDTQYF
TRBV19	-	-	TRBJ2-7	TGTGCCAGTAGTGTAGAGTCGACCTACGAGCAGTACTTC	CASSVESTYEQYF
TRBV27	-	-	TRBJ2-1	TGTGCCAGCAGTTTGGGCCAGTCCAATGAGCAGTTCTTC	CASSLGQSNEQFF
TRBV5-4	-	-	TRBJ1-3	TGTGCCAGCAGTTTAGGAAGCGGCTCTGGAAACACCATATATTTT	CASSLGSGSGNTIYF
TRBV2	-	-	TRBJ1-3	TGTGCCAGCAGTGAGACCCCCGTCCCGCCCCGGTTATCTGGAAACACCATATATTTT	CASSETPVPPRLSGNTIYF
TRBV5-1	-	-	TRBJ2-1	TGCGCCAGCAGCTTGGATGACTACAATGAGCAGTTCTTC	CASSLDDYNEQFF
TRBV10-2	-	-	TRBJ1-1	TGCGCCAGCAGTGAGCAGTCGGATCACACTGAAGCTTTCTTT	CASSEQSDHTEAFF
TRBV27	-	-	TRBJ2-1	TGTGCCAGCAGTTCTAGCGTAACTTACAATGAGCAGTTCTTC	CASSSSVTYNEQFF
TRBV24-1	-	-	TRBJ2-1	TGTGCCACCAGTGTGTATAGCTCCTACAATGAGCAGTTCTTC	CATSVYSSYNEQFF
TRBV19	TRBD2	few	TRBJ2-7	TGTGCCAGTAGTATCCCCTGGACTAGCGGGGTTCCCTACGAGCAGTACTTC	CASSIPWTSGVPYEQYF
TRBV25-1	TRBD1	-	TRBJ1-5	TGTGCCAGCAGTGATAGGCAGGGGGATCAGCCCCAGCATTTT	CASSDRQGDQPQHF
TRBV6-5	-	-	TRBJ1-1	TGTGCCAGCAAGGGTTGGGAAGCTTTCTTT	CASKGWEAFF
TRBV25-1	-	-	TRBJ2-7	TGTGCCAGCAAAGACAGATACGAGCAGTACTTC	CASKDRYEQYF
TRBV7-9	-	-	TRBJ2-1	TGTGCCAGCAGCTTAACTCGGGGAAATGAGCAGTTCTTC	CASSLTRGNEQFF
TRBV7-9	TRBD2	-	TRBJ2-1	TGTGCCAGCAGCTTAGGGCTAGCGGTGGGGGAGCAGTTCTTC	CASSLGLAVGEQFF
TRBV7-9	TRBD1	-	TRBJ2-7	TGTGCCAGCAGACCCGGGACAGGGGCCTCCTACGAGCAGTACTTC	CASRPGTGASYEQYF
TRBV12-3/TRBV12-4	-	-	TRBJ1-5	TGTGCCAGCAGTCTCCCGGGGCAGCCCCAGCATTTT	CASSLPGQPQHF
TRBV24-1	TRBD2	-	TRBJ2-3	TGTGCCACCAGTGATAATACGGGTCGCGGGGGGAACACAGATACGCAGTATTTT	CATSDNTGRGGNTDTQYF
TRBV20-1	-	-	TRBJ1-1	TGCAGTGCCACGTACGCTGAAGCTTTCTTT	CSATYAEAFF
TRBV2	-	-	TRBJ2-3	TGTGCCAGCAGTGATCCGGCCGGGACCAAACCTTTT	CASSDPAGTKPF
TRBV6-1	TRBD1	-	TRBJ1-2	TGTGCCAGCAGGACAGGGGATGGCTACACCTTC	CASRTGDGYTF
TRBV15	-	-	TRBJ2-7	TGTGCCACCAGCAGAGATACAGGAAGCGAGCAGTACTTC	CATSRDTGSEQYF
TRBV28	-	-	TRBJ2-7	TGTGCCAGCAGTTATGGGGGACCCTCCTACGAGCAGTACTTC	CASSYGGPSYEQYF
TRBV5-6	TRBD1	-	TRBJ2-2	TGTGCCAGCAGTGCACCGGGACAGGGGGCGCCCGCCGGGGAGCTGTTTTTT	CASSAPGQGAPAGELFF
TRBV3-1/TRBV3-2	-	-	TRBJ1-6	TGTGCCAGCAGCCAATTCGGGACACAAAATTCACCCCTCCACTTT	CASSQFGTQNSPLHF
TRBV7-9	-	-	TRBJ1-5	TGTGCCAGCAGCGTGGACGGAGGGGATCAGCCCCAGCATTTT	CASSVDGGDQPQHF
TRBV7-9	-	-	TRBJ2-7	TGTGCCAGCAGCGCCCGGGACAACTCCTACGAGCAGTACTTC	CASSARDNSYEQYF
TRBV20-1	-	-	TRBJ2-2	TGCAGTGCTAGTGGCCTGACCGAGAACACCGGGGAGCTGTTTTTT	CSASGLTENTGELFF
TRBV7-9	TRBD2	once	TRBJ2-7	TGTGCCAGCAGCTCCTCCTTGACTAGCGGGGTCTACTCCTACGAGCAGTACTTC	CASSSSLTSGVYSYEQYF
TRBV27	TRBD1	-	TRBJ1-2	TGTGCCAGCAGTCCACTACTTTCTGGACAGGACCAATCTAACTATGGCTACACCTTC	CASSPLLSGQDQSNYGYTF
TRBV27	TRBD1	-	TRBJ1-5	TGTGCCAGCAGTACTCGACAGGGGAATCAGCCCCAGCATTTT	CASSTRQGNQPQHF
TRBV7-9	-	-	TRBJ2-1	TGTGCCAGCAGCCCTTTTTGGGGTTACAAGGGCAATGAGCAGTTCTTC	CASSPFWGYKGNEQFF
TRBV5-1	-	-	TRBJ1-5	TGCGCCAGCAGCTCAGACTTGGATCAGCCCCAGCATTTT	CASSSDLDQPQHF
TRBV7-2	TRBD2	-	TRBJ2-7	TGTGCCAGCAGCGAACTAGCGGGCTCCTACGAGCAGTACTTC	CASSELAGSYEQYF
TRBV18	TRBD1	-	TRBJ1-1	TGTGCCAGCTCACCAGGCAGGGGGGACACTGAAGCTTTCTTT	CASSPGRGDTEAFF
TRBV18	TRBD1	-	TRBJ2-3	TGTGCCAGCTCTCGGGACAGCCTCACAGATACGCAGTATTTT	CASSRDSLTDTQYF
TRBV5-6	-	-	TRBJ1-5	TGTGCCAGCAGCTTCGGCGGAACTTATCAGCCCCAGCATTTT	CASSFGGTYQPQHF
TRBV5-1	-	-	TRBJ1-1	TGCGCCAGCAGCTTGGGTATGCGGATTGGCACTGAAGCTTTCTTT	CASSLGMRIGTEAFF
TRBV28	TRBD1	-	TRBJ2-7	TGTGCCAGCAGTTCCTATACCTCGGGACAGGGCCCCTACGAGCAGTACTTC	CASSSYTSGQGPYEQYF